These T cell receptor beta chains were read from a single sample in a study of T cells after yellow fever vaccination. TCRdb fed the 5' RACE reads into MiXCR, producing one record per CDR3 protein. The sample lists over 300,000 distinct CDR3 sequences, approximately 7% seen once, with around 17% in the top ten. The starting material was PBMCs, obtained roughly seven weeks after the first yellow fever vaccination. Source of these receptors: a man younger than 30 who received the YFV17D yellow fever vaccine. Each CDR3 is given without its conserved first and last residue. Not all rows give a size; the values are once, few, many and, for expanded clones, a class.

clone size	J gene	V gene	CDR3 protein
NA	TRBJ2-2	TRBV7-8	ASSLRGGATGELF
many	TRBJ1-6	TRBV10-3	AISEGQGRNSPLH
many	TRBJ2-1	TRBV7-2	ASSLERSKYEQF
NA	TRBJ1-4	TRBV6-5	ASSYDRSWSKLF
many	TRBJ1-1	TRBV20-1	SARVGTGNTEAF
NA	TRBJ2-7	TRBV7-2	ASSLAAGTVYEQY
few	TRBJ1-6	TRBV7-3	ASSLTGVNRDSPLH
few	TRBJ1-6	TRBV12-5	ASGPGHQGPLH
NA	TRBJ1-1	TRBV7-2	ASSGRQGPTEAF
few	TRBJ2-5	TRBV7-2	ASSLAQRPQY
many	TRBJ2-7	TRBV11-2	ASSLRPSWGEQY
NA	TRBJ1-1	TRBV7-8	ASSLAAGVGSMNTEAF
few	TRBJ1-1	TRBV5-1	ASSLAYIEDEAF
NA	TRBJ2-4	TRBV30	AWGGQVNIQY
NA	TRBJ2-2	TRBV7-9	ASSSGTLDTGELF
many	TRBJ2-2	TRBV10-3	AISESNTGELF
few	TRBJ1-5	TRBV19	ATRRGSGNQPQH